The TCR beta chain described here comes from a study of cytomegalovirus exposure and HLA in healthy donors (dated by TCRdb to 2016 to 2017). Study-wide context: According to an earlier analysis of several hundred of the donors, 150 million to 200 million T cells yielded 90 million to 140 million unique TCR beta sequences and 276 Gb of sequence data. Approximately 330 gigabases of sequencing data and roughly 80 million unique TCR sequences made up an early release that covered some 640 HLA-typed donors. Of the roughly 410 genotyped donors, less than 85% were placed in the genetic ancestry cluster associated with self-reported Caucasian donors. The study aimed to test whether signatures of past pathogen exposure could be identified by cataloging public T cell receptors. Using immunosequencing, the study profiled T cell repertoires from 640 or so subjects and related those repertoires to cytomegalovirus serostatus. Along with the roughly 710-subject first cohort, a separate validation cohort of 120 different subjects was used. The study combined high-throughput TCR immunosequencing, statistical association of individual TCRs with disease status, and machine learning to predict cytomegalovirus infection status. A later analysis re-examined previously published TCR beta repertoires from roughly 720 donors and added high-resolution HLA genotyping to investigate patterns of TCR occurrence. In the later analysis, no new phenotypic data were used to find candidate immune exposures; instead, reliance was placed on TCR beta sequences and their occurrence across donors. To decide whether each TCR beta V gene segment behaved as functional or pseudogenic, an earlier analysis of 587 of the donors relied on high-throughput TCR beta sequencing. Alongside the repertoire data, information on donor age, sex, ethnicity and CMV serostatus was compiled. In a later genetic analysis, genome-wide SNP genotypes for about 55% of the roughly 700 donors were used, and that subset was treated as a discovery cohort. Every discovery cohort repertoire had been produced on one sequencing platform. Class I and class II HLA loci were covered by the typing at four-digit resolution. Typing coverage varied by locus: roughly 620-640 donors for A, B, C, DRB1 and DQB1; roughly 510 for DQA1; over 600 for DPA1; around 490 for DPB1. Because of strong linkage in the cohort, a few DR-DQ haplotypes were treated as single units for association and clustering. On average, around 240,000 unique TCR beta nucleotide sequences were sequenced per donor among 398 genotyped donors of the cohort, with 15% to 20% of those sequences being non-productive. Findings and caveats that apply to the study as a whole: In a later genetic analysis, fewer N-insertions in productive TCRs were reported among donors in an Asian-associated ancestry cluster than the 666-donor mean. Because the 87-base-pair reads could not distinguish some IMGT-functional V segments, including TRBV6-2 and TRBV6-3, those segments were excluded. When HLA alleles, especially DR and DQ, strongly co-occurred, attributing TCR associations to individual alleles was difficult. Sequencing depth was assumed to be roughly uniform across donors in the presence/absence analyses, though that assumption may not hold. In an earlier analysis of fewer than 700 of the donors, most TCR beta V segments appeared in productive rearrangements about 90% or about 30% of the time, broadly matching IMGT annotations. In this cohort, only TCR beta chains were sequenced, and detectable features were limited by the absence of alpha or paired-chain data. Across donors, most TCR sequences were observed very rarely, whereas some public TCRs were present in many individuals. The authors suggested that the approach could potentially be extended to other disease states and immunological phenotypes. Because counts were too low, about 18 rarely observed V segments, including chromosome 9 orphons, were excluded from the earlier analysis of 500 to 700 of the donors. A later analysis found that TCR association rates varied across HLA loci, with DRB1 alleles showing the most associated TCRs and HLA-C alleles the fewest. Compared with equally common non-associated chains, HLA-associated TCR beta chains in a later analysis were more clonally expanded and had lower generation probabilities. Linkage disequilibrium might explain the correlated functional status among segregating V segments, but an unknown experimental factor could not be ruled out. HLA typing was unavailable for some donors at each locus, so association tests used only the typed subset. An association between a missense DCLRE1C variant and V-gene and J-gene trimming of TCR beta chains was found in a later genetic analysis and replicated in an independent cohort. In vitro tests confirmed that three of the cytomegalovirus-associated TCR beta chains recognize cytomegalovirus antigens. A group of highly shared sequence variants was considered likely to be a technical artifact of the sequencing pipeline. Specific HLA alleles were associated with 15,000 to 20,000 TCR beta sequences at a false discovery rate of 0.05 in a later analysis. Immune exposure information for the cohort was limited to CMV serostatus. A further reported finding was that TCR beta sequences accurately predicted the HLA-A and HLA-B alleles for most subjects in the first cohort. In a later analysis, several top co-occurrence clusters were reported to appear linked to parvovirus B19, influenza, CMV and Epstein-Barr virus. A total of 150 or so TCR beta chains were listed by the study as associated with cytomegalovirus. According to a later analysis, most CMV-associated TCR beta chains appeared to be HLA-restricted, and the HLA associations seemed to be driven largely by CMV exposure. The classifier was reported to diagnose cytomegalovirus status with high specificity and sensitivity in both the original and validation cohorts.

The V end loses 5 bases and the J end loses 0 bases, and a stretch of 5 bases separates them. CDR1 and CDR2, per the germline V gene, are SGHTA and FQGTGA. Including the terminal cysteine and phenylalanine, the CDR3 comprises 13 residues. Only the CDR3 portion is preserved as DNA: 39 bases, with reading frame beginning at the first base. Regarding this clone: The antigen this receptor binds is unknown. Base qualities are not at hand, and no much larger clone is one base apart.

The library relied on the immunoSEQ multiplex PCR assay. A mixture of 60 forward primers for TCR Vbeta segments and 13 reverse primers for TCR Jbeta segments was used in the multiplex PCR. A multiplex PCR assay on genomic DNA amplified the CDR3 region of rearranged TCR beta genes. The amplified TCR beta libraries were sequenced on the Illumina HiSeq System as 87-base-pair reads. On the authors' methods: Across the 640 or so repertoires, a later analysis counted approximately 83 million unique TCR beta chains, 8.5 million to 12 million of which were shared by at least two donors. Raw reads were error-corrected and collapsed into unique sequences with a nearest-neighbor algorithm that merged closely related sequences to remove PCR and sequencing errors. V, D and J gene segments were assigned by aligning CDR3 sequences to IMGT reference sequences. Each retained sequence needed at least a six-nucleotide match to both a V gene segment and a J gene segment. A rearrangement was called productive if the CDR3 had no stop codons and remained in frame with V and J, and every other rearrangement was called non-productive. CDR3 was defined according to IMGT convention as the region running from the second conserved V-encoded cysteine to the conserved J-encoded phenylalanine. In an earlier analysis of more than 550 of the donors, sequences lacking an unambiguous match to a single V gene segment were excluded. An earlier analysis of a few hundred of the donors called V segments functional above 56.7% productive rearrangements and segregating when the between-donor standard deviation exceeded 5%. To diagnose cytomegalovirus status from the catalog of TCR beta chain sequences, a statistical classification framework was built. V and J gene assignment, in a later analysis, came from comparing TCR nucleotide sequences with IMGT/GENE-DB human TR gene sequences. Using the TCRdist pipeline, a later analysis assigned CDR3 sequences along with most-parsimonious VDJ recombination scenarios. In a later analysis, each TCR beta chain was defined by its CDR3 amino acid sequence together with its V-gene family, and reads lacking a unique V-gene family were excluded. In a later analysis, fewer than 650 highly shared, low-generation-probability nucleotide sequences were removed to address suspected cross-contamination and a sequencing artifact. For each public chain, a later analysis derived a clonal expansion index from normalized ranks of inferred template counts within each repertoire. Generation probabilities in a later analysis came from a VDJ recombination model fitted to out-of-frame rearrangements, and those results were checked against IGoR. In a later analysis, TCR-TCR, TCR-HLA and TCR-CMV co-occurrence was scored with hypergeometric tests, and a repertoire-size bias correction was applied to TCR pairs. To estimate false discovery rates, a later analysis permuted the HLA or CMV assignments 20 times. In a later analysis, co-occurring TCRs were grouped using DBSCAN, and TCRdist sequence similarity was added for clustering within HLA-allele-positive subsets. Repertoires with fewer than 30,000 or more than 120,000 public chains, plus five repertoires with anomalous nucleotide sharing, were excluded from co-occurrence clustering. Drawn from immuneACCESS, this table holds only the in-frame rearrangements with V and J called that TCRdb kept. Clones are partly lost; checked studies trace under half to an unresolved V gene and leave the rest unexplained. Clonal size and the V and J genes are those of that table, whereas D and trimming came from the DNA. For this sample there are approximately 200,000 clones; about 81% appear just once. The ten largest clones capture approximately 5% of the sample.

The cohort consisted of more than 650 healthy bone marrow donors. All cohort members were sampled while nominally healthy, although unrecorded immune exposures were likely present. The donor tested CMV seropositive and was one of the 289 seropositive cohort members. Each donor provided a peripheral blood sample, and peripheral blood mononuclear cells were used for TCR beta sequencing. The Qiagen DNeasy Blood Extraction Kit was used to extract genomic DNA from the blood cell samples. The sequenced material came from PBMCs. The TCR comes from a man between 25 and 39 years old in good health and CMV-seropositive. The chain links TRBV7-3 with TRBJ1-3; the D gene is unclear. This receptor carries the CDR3 CASSTNSGNTIYF. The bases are TGTGCCAGCAGCACAAACTCTGGAAACACCATATATTTT. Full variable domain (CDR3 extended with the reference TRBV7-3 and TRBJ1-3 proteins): GAGVSQTPSNKVTEKGKYVELRCDPISGHTALYWYRQSLGQGPEFLIYFQGTGAADDSGLPNDRFFAVRPEGSVSTLKIQRTERGDSAVYLCASSTNSGNTIYFGEGSWLTVV.